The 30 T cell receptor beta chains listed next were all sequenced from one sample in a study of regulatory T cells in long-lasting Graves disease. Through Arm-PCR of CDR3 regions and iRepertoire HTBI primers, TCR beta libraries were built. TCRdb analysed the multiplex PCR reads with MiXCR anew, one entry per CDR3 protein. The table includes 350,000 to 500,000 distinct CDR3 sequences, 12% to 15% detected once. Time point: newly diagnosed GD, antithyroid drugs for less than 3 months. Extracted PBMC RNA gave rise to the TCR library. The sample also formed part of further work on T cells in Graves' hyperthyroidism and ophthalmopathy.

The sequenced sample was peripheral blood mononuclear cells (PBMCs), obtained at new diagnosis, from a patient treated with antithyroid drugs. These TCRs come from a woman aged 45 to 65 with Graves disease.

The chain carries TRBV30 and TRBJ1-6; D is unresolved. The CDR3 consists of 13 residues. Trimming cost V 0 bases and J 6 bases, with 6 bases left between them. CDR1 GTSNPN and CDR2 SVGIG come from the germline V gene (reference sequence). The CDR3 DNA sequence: TGTGCCTGGAGTGTACAGCGTAATTCACCCCTCCACTTT. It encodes CAWSVQRNSPLHF.

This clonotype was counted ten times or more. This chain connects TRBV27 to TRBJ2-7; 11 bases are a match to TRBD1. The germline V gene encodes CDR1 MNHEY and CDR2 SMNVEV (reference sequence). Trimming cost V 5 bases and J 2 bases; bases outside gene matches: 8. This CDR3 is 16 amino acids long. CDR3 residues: CASSHTLGQGAYEQYF. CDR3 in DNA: TGTGCCAGCAGTCACACCTTGGGACAGGGGGCCTACGAGCAGTACTTC.

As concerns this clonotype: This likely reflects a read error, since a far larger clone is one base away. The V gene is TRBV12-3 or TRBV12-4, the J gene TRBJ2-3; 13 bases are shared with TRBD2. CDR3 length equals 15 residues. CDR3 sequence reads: CASRLGLAGVDTPYF. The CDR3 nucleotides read TGTGCCAGCAGACTCGGACTAGCGGGAGTAGATACGCCGTATTTT.

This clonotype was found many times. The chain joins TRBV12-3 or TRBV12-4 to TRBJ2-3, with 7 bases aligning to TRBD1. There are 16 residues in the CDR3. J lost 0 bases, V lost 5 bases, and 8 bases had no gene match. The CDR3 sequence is CASSARQGTSTDTQYF. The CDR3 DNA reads TGTGCCAGCAGTGCAAGACAGGGAACTAGCACAGATACGCAGTATTTT.

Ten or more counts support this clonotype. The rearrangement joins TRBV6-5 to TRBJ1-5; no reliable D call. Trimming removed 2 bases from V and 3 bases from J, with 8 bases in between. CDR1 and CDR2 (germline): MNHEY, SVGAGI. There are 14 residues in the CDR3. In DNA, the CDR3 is TGTGCCAGCAGTTACGAGGGAATCAATCAGCCCCAGCATTTT. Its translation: CASSYEGINQPQHF.

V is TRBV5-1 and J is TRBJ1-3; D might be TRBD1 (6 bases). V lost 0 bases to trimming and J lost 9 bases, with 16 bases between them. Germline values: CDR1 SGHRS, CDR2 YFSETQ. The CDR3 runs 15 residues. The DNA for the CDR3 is TGCGCCAGCAGCTTGGAAGGGGGGCCTGCAACCACCATATATTTT. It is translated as CASSLEGGPATTIYF.

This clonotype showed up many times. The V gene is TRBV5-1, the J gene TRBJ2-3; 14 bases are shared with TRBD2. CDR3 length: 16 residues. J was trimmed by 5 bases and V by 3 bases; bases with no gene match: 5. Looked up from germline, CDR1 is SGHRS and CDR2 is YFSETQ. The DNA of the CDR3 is TGCGCCAGCAGCTCCGGACTAGCGGGAGGAGGAGATACGCAGTATTTT. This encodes CASSSGLAGGGDTQYF.

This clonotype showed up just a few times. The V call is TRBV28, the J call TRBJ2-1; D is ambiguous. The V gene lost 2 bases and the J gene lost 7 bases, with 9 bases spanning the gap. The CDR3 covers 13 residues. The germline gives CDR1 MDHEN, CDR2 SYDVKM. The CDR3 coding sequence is TGTGCCAGCAGTTTAACTGGGGTGAATGAGCAGTTCTTC. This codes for CASSLTGVNEQFF.

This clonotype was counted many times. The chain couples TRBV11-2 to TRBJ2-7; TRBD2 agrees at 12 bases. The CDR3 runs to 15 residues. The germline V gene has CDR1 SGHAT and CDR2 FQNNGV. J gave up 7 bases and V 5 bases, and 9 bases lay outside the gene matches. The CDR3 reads CASSRTSGTLGEQYF. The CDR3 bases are TGTGCCAGCAGCAGGACTAGCGGGACTTTGGGGGAGCAGTACTTC.

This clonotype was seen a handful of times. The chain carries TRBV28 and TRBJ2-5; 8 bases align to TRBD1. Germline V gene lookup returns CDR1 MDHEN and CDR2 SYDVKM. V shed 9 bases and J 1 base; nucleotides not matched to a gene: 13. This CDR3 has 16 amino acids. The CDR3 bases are TGTGCCAGTGGTTACCCGGACAGGGACCTCCAAGAGACCCAGTACTTC. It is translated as CASGYPDRDLQETQYF.

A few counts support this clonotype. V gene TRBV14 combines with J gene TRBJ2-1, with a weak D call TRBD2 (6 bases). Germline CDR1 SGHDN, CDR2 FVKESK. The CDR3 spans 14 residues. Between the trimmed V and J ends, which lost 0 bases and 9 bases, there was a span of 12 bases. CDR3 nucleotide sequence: TGTGCCAGCAGCCAAGATTGGTCCGGGGGTGAGCAGTTCTTC. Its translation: CASSQDWSGGEQFF.

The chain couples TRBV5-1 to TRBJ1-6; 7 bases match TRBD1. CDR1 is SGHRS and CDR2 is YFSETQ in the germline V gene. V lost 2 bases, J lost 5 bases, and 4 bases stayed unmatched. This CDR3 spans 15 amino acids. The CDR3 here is CASSFGTANNSPLHF. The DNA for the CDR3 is TGCGCCAGCAGCTTTGGGACAGCCAATAATTCACCCCTCCACTTT.

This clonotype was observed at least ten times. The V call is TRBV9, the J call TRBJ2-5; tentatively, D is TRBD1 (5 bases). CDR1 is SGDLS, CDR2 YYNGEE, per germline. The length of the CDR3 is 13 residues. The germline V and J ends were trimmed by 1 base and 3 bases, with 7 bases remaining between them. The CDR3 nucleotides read TGTGCCAGCAGCGTATCAGGGAAAGAGACCCAGTACTTC. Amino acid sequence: CASSVSGKETQYF.

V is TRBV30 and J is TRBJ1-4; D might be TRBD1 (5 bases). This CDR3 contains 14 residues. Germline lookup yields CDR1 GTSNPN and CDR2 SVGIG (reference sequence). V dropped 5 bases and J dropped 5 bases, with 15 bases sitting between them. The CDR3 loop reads CAWSARVGNEKLFF. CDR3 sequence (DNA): TGTGCCTGGTCCGCCAGGGTGGGAAATGAAAAACTGTTTTTT.

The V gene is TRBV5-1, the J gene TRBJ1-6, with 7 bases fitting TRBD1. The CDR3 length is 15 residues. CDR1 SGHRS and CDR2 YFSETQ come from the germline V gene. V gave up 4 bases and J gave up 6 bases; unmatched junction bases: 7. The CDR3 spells CASSLARDSNSPLHF. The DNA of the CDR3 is TGCGCCAGCAGCCTGGCCCGGGACAGTAATTCACCCCTCCACTTT. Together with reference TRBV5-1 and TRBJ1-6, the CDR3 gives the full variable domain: KAGVTQTPRYLIKTRGQQVTLSCSPISGHRSVSWYQQTPGQGLQFLFEYFSETQRNKGNFPGRFSGRQFSNSRSEMNVSTLELGDSALYLCASSLARDSNSPLHFGNGTRLTVT.

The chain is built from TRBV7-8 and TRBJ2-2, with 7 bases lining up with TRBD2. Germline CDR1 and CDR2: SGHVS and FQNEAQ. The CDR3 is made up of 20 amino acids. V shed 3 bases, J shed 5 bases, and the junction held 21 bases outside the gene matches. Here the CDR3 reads CASSFLRRGRAFGMTGELFF. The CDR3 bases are TGTGCCAGCAGCTTCCTCCGGCGGGGGAGAGCCTTTGGAATGACCGGGGAGCTGTTTTTT.

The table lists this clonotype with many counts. CDR3 bases: TGCAGTGCTCCCCGGACTAGCGGGTCAAGGGGTGAGCAGTTCTTC. Protein product: CSAPRTSGSRGEQFF. The V call is TRBV20-1, the J call TRBJ2-1; 11 bases are a match to TRBD2. V trimming: 5 bases; J trimming: 9 bases; junction bases outside the gene matches: 12. The CDR3 is 15 residues long. CDR1 and CDR2 from the germline V gene are DFQATT and SNEGSKA (reference sequence).

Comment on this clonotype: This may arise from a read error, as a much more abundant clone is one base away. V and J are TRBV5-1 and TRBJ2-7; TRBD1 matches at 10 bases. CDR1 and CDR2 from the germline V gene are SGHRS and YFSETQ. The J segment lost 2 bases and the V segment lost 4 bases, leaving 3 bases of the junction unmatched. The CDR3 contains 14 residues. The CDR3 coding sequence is TGCGCCAGCAGCAGGGACAGGGGAGCCTACGAGCAGTACTTC. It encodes CASSRDRGAYEQYF.

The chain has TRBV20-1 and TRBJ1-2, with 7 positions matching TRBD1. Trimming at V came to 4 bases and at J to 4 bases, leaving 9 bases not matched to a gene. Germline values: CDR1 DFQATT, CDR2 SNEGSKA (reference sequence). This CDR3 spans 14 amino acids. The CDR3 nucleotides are TGCAGTGCTATTCGGACAGGCGCATTCTATGGCTACACCTTC. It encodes CSAIRTGAFYGYTF.

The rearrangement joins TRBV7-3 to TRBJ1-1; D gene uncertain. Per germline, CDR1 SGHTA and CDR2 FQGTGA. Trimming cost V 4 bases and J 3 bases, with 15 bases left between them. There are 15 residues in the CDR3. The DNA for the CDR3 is TGTGCCAGCAGCTCCGGACCCCATGGCGACACTGAAGCTTTCTTT. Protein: CASSSGPHGDTEAFF. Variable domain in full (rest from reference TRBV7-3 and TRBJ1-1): GAGVSQTPSNKVTEKGKYVELRCDPISGHTALYWYRQSLGQGPEFLIYFQGTGAADDSGLPNDRFFAVRPEGSVSTLKIQRTERGDSAVYLCASSSGPHGDTEAFFGQGTRLTVV.

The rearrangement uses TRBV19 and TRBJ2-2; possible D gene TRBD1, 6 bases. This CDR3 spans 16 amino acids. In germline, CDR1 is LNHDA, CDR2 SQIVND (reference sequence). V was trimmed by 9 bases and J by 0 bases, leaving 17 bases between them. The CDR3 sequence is CASQKQGKANTGELFF. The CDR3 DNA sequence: TGTGCCAGCCAGAAACAGGGAAAAGCGAACACCGGGGAGCTGTTTTTT.

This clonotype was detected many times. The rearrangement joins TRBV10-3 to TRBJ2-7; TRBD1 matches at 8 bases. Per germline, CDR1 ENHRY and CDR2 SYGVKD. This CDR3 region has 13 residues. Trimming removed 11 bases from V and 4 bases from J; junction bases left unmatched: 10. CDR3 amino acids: CAAETGDGYEQYF. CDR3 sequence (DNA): TGTGCCGCGGAGACAGGGGACGGGTACGAGCAGTACTTC.

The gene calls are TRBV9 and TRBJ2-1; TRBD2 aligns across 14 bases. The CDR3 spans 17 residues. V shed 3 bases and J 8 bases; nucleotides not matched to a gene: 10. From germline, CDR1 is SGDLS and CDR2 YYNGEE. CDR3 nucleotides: TGTGCCAGCAGCGGTCGACTAGCGGGAGGGGGGGTCGATGAGCAGTTCTTC. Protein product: CASSGRLAGGGVDEQFF.

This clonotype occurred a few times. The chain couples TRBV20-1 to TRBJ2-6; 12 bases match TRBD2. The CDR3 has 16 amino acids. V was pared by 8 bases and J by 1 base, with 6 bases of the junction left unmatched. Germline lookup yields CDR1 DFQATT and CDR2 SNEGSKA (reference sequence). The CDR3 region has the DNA TGCAGTCTTCGAGGACTAGCGGGATCTGGGGCCAACGTCCTGACTTTC. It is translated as CSLRGLAGSGANVLTF.

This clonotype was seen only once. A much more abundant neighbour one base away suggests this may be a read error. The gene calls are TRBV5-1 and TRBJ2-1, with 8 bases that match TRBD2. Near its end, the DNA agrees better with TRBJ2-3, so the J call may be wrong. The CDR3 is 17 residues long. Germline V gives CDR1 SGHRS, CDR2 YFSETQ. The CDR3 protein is CASGLSGSSFRTDTQYF. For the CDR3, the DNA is TGCGCCAGCGGCTTGAGCGGGAGTAGTTTCCGCACAGATACGCAGTATTTT.

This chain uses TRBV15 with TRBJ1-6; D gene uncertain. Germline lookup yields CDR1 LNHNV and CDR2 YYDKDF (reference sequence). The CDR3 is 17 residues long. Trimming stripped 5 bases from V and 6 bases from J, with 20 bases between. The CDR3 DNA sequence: TGTGCCACCAGCCTCCCCCACCTCGTATACCCTAATTCACCCCTCCACTTT. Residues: CATSLPHLVYPNSPLHF.

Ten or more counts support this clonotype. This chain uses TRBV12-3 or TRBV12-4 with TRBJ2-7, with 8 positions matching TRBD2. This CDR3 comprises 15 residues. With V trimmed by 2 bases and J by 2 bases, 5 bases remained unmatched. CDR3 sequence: CASSLSLLAAYEQYF. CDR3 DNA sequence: TGTGCCAGCAGTTTAAGCTTACTAGCGGCCTACGAGCAGTACTTC.

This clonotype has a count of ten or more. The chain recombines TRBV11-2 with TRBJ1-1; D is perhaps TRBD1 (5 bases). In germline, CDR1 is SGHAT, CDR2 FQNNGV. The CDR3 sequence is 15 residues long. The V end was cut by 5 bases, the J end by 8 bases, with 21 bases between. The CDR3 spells CASSLGGILGKEAFF. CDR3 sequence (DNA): TGTGCCAGCAGCCTCGGGGGTATCTTGGGGAAGGAAGCTTTCTTT.

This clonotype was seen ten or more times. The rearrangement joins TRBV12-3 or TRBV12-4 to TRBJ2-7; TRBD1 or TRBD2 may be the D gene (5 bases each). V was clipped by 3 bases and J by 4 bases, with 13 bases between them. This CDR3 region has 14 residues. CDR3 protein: CASSFGAEEYEQYF. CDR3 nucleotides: TGTGCCAGCAGTTTTGGGGCGGAGGAATACGAGCAGTACTTC.

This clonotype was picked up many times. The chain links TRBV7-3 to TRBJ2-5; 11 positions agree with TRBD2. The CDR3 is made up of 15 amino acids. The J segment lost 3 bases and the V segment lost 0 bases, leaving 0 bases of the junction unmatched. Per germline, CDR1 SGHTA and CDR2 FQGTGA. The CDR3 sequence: CASSLTGLAEETQYF. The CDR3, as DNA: TGTGCCAGCAGCTTAACGGGACTAGCGGAAGAGACCCAGTACTTC.